One and the same sample provided the 19 T cell receptor beta chains below, sequenced in a study of OX40 agonist ivuxolimab in advanced cancers. The assay was immunoSEQ multiplex PCR, and TCRdb's table has in-frame clones only and misses some. The data hold tens of thousands of clones, with nearly 90% observed a single time. The specimen was CD4+ or CD8+ T cells sorted from blood, collected in a trial of the OX40 agonist ivuxolimab. Receptors originate from an adult with an advanced solid tumor such as melanoma, head and neck, liver or kidney cancer.

The rearrangement joins TRBV9 to TRBJ2-1; a possible D gene is TRBD2 (5 bases). Trimming stripped 0 bases from V and 9 bases from J, with 13 bases between. Germline V gives CDR1 SGDLS, CDR2 YYNGEE. The CDR3 runs 14 residues. CDR3 loop: CASSVVGSDGEQFF. The CDR3 bases are TGTGCCAGCAGCGTAGTGGGTAGCGACGGTGAGCAGTTCTTC. Looking up the rest from reference TRBV9 and TRBJ2-1 gives the full variable domain: DSGVTQTPKHLITATGQRVTLRCSPRSGDLSVYWYQQSLDQGLQFLIQYYNGEERAKGNILERFSAQQFPDLHSELNLSSLELGDSALYFCASSVVGSDGEQFFGPGTRLTVL.

The chain carries TRBV7-9 and TRBJ2-7, with 11 positions matching TRBD1. CDR3 length equals 17 residues. The J segment lost 0 bases and the V segment lost 8 bases, leaving 12 bases of the junction unmatched. Germline V gives CDR1 SEHNR, CDR2 FQNEAQ (reference sequence). The CDR3 loop is CASGGGQGGPSSYEQYF. The CDR3 DNA reads as TGTGCCAGCGGCGGGGGACAGGGGGGACCAAGCTCCTACGAGCAGTACTTC.

This chain connects TRBV21-1 to TRBJ2-7; the DNA was not used to check the table's D call, TRBD1. TRBV21-1 is assigned pseudogene status. CDR3 length: 15 residues. The CDR3 DNA reads TGTGCCAGCAGGACTGACAGGGATATTCTCTACGAGCAGTACTTC. It translates to CASRTDRDILYEQYF.

The chain uses TRBV5-1 and TRBJ2-5; either TRBD1 or TRBD2 may fit D (6 bases each). Trimming pared 5 bases from V and 0 bases from J, leaving 8 bases between. CDR3 length: 13 amino acids. Germline V CDR1 and CDR2: SGHRS, YFSETQ. As DNA, the CDR3 is TGCGCCAGCAGGAGGGGGGACCAAGAGACCCAGTACTTC. Its translation: CASRRGDQETQYF. The full variable domain, in which reference TRBV5-1 and TRBJ2-5 provide the parts outside the CDR3, is KAGVTQTPRYLIKTRGQQVTLSCSPISGHRSVSWYQQTPGQGLQFLFEYFSETQRNKGNFPGRFSGRQFSNSRSEMNVSTLELGDSALYLCASRRGDQETQYFGPGTRLLVL.

This chain uses TRBV6-6 with TRBJ2-5, with 8 positions matching TRBD1. After removal of 5 bases from V and 4 bases from J, the junction contained 3 bases not matched to a gene. The CDR3 extends over 13 amino acids. CDR1 and CDR2 from the germline V gene are MNHNY and SVGAGI (reference sequence). The CDR3 is CASSDRGRETQYF. DNA of the CDR3: TGTGCCAGCAGTGACAGGGGACGAGAGACCCAGTACTTC.

Here the CDR3 reads CSVERTSREQFF. CDR3 nucleotide sequence: TGCAGCGTAGAGAGGACTAGCCGTGAGCAGTTCTTC. The chain has TRBV29-1 and TRBJ2-1, with 8 bases matching TRBD2. Germline-derived CDR1 and CDR2 are SQVTM and ANQGSEA. Trimming cost V 6 bases and J 9 bases; bases outside gene matches: 7. This CDR3 is 12 amino acids long.

This chain joins TRBV4-3 and TRBJ1-2; 9 nucleotides align to TRBD1. J was trimmed by 7 bases and V by 3 bases; bases with no gene match: 9. Per the germline V gene, CDR1 is LGHNA and CDR2 is YSLEER. The CDR3 has 15 amino acids. The DNA of the CDR3 is TGCGCCAGCAGCCACCCGGGACAGGGAGTGGGTGGCTACACCTTC. This translates into CASSHPGQGVGGYTF.

V is TRBV30 and J is TRBJ2-2; weak D call: TRBD2 (5 bases). Germline V gene data show CDR1 as GTSNPN and CDR2 as SVGIG (reference sequence). CDR3 length equals 12 residues. Trimming took off 2 bases at V and 7 bases at J, with 8 bases between the two ends. CDR3 DNA: TGTGCCTGGAGTTCCGGGGACGGGGAGCTGTTTTTT. Residues: CAWSSGDGELFF. The variable domain in full, with the rest retrieved from reference TRBV30 and TRBJ2-2, is SQTIHQWPATLVQPVGSPLSLECTVEGTSNPNLYWYRQAAGRGLQLLFYSVGIGQISSEVPQNLSASRPQDRQFILSSKKLLLSDSGFYLCAWSSGDGELFFGEGSRLTVL.

The genes are TRBV5-1 and TRBJ2-5; D ambiguous. This CDR3 region has 13 residues. Germline lookup yields CDR1 SGHRS and CDR2 YFSETQ. The V and J ends lost 7 bases and 4 bases respectively, with 14 bases between them. The CDR3 DNA reads as TGCGCCAGCGGGGTGGGTGAACTAGAGACCCAGTACTTC. Its protein is CASGVGELETQYF.

The rearrangement joins TRBV6-5 to TRBJ1-3; 9 bases match TRBD1. Germline values: CDR1 MNHEY, CDR2 SVGAGI. The CDR3 totals 15 residues. J lost 3 bases, V lost 3 bases, and 3 bases had no gene match. The CDR3: CASSYDRGSGNTIYF. CDR3 nucleotide sequence: TGTGCCAGCAGTTATGACAGGGGGAGTGGAAACACCATATATTTT.

The chain has TRBV4-2 and TRBJ2-7; 7 bases match TRBD1. V was pared by 4 bases and J by 5 bases, with 11 bases of the junction left unmatched. This CDR3 is 15 amino acids long. CDR1 is LGHNA and CDR2 is YNFKEQ in the germline V gene. CDR3 amino acids: CASSRLTGLGDEQYF. The CDR3 bases are TGTGCCAGCAGCCGCCTGACAGGGTTAGGGGACGAGCAGTACTTC.

This clone is a singleton in its sample. The V call is TRBV7-9, the J call TRBJ2-3, with TRBD2 matching over 10 bases. CDR3 length: 16 amino acids. Germline V gives CDR1 SEHNR, CDR2 FQNEAQ (reference sequence). With V trimmed by 5 bases and J by 4 bases, 9 bases remained unmatched. CDR3 sequence: CASSPLGSGRPDTQYF. CDR3 DNA: TGTGCCAGCAGCCCTTTGGGTAGCGGGAGGCCAGATACGCAGTATTTT.

The rearrangement links TRBV4-2 to TRBJ2-3, with D unclear. The V and J ends lost 3 bases and 5 bases respectively, with 9 bases between them. The germline V gene has CDR1 LGHNA and CDR2 YNFKEQ. CDR3 length: 13 amino acids. CDR3 in amino acids: CASSQERRDTQYF. The DNA for the CDR3 is TGTGCCAGCAGCCAGGAAAGACGAGATACGCAGTATTTT.

This clone was detected only once. The chain recombines TRBV5-6 with TRBJ1-2; D gene uncertain. The CDR3 consists of 13 residues. The germline V gene has CDR1 SGHDT and CDR2 YYEEEE. Trimming took off 5 bases at V and 8 bases at J, with 16 bases between the two ends. The CDR3 protein is CASSVGIPGGYTF. CDR3 coding DNA: TGTGCCAGCAGTGTGGGTATCCCGGGGGGCTACACCTTC.

The chain is built from TRBV18 and TRBJ1-1, with 8 nucleotides matching TRBD1. J lost 2 bases, V lost 4 bases, and 6 bases had no gene match. Germline V lookup: CDR1 KGHSH, CDR2 LQKENI. The CDR3 runs 15 residues. The CDR3 DNA sequence: TGTGCCAGCTCACGTCAGGGGGCCCTCAACACTGAAGCTTTCTTT. Protein sequence: CASSRQGALNTEAFF.

The chain is built from TRBV27 and TRBJ2-7; 8 bases fit TRBD1. Germline V gene lookup returns CDR1 MNHEY and CDR2 SMNVEV (reference sequence). The CDR3 totals 16 residues. V shed 1 base and J 4 bases; nucleotides not matched to a gene: 9. For the CDR3, the DNA is TGTGCCAGCAGTTTATGGGGGACAGGTTATCGATACGAGCAGTACTTC. This sequence encodes CASSLWGTGYRYEQYF.

This chain links TRBV5-1 with TRBJ2-3, with D uncertain. The V end was cut by 2 bases, the J end by 0 bases, with 13 bases between. CDR3 length: 16 amino acids. CDR1 is SGHRS and CDR2 is YFSETQ in the germline V gene. The CDR3 protein is CASSFLPSPSTDTQYF. The CDR3 DNA reads as TGCGCCAGCAGCTTCTTGCCCTCGCCTAGCACAGATACGCAGTATTTT.

This clone showed up just once. CDR3 nucleotide sequence: TGTGCCAGTAGAAGGGCAGACAACATCTTAGAGGAGCAGTACTTC. Its translation is CASRRADNILEEQYF. This rearrangement joins TRBV19 to TRBJ2-7; no reliable D call. The V end lost 6 bases, the J end lost 7 bases, and 22 bases lay between the germline ends. Germline CDR1 LNHDA, CDR2 SQIVND (reference sequence). The CDR3 is made up of 15 amino acids.

The chain carries TRBV5-1 and TRBJ1-4; TRBD1 aligns across 7 bases. After removal of 4 bases from V and 5 bases from J, the junction contained 5 bases not matched to a gene. The CDR3 is 14 residues long. The germline V gene has CDR1 SGHRS and CDR2 YFSETQ. CDR3 nucleotides: TGCGCCAGCAGCCAAGGACAGGTGAATGAAAAACTGTTTTTT. Amino acids: CASSQGQVNEKLFF.